These 19 T cell receptor beta chains share one sample of origin, sequenced in a study of T cell clones after liver transplantation. TCRdb keeps only in-frame clones here, not all; method: immunoSEQ multiplex PCR. The sample yields 77,000 or so clones, 75% to 90% seen once. The input for sequencing was CD4+ T cells from blood, taken 12 months after liver transplant. The source of these receptors is a human patient who received a liver transplant. Some T cells could come from the graft donor.

This clone was counted a few times. This sequence joins TRBV7-9 and TRBJ1-1, with TRBD1 matching 7 bases. Germline CDR1 and CDR2: SEHNR and FQNEAQ (reference sequence). The J segment lost 6 bases and the V segment lost 1 base, leaving 2 bases of the junction unmatched. This CDR3 has 13 residues. The CDR3 protein is CASSLVGGSEAFF. In DNA form, the CDR3 reads TGTGCCAGCAGCTTAGTAGGGGGCTCTGAAGCTTTCTTT.

The CDR3 DNA sequence: TGTGCCAGCTCACCACTCTCCTCCGGGGAGCTGTTTTTT. Its translation: CASSPLSSGELFF. V gene TRBV18 combines with J gene TRBJ2-2; no definite D call. The CDR3 consists of 13 residues. Germline V gene sequence: CDR1 KGHSH, CDR2 LQKENI. V was trimmed by 1 base and J by 6 bases, leaving 6 bases between them. Combining the CDR3 with reference TRBV18 and TRBJ2-2 gives the whole variable domain NAGVMQNPRHLVRRRGQEARLRCSPMKGHSHVYWYRQLPEEGLKFMVYLQKENIIDESGMPKERFSAEFPKEGPSILRIQQVVRGDSAAYFCASSPLSSGELFFGEGSRLTVL.

V gene TRBV21-1 combines with J gene TRBJ1-1. TRBV21-1 is termed a pseudogene. This CDR3 is built from 16 residues. The DNA of the CDR3 is TGTGCCAGCAGCACCCACTTTACCGGGGTCGTCACTGAAGCTTTCTTT. Translating gives CASSTHFTGVVTEAFF.

This rearrangement joins TRBV27 to TRBJ2-7; 7 nucleotides agree with TRBD2. This CDR3 spans 15 amino acids. Germline assignment: CDR1 MNHEY and CDR2 SMNVEV (reference sequence). Trimming at V came to 3 bases and at J to 3 bases, leaving 8 bases not matched to a gene. The chain's CDR3 is CASSFELATLYEQYF. DNA of the CDR3: TGTGCCAGCAGTTTTGAACTAGCGACCCTCTACGAGCAGTACTTC.

This clone is medium-sized (0.01 to 0.1%) by share. Other DNA sequences of this sample code for an identical CDR3. The chain joins TRBV2 to TRBJ1-1; no reliable D call. V gave up 4 bases and J gave up 4 bases, with 10 bases separating them. This CDR3 contains 13 residues. The germline gives CDR1 SNHLY, CDR2 FYNNEI. The CDR3 sequence: CASSGGPGTEAFF. CDR3 bases: TGTGCCAGCAGTGGAGGGCCGGGCACTGAAGCTTTCTTT.

This clone was seen just once. The chain is built from TRBV14 and TRBJ1-3; 10 bases agree with TRBD1. CDR3 length equals 20 residues. In germline, CDR1 is SGHDN, CDR2 FVKESK. The V and J ends lost 0 bases and 2 bases, in that order; junction bases with no gene match: 13. The CDR3 loop reads CASSQDSWRQGAYTGNTIYF. CDR3 coding DNA: TGTGCCAGCAGCCAAGATTCATGGAGACAGGGGGCTTACACTGGAAACACCATATATTTT. The entire variable domain, with the rest obtained from reference TRBV14 and TRBJ1-3, is as follows: EAGVTQFPSHSVIEKGQTVTLRCDPISGHDNLYWYRRVMGKEIKFLLHFVKESKQDESGMPNNRFLAERTGGTYSTLKVQPAELEDSGVYFCASSQDSWRQGAYTGNTIYFGEGSWLTVV.

V usage is TRBV19 and J usage is TRBJ2-7; D is perhaps TRBD1 (7 bases). This CDR3 contains 14 residues. Trimming stripped 3 bases from V and 5 bases from J, with 14 bases between. Looked up from germline, CDR1 is LNHDA and CDR2 is SQIVND (reference sequence). The chain's CDR3 is CASSISGRGDEQYF. DNA of the CDR3: TGTGCCAGTAGTATTTCCGGCAGGGGGGACGAGCAGTACTTC.

The CDR3 protein is CASPFREFLRGNQPQHF. The CDR3 DNA follows: TGTGCCAGCCCGTTCCGGGAGTTCCTTAGGGGCAATCAGCCCCAGCATTTT. This chain connects TRBV21-1 to TRBJ1-5. TRBV21-1 is recorded as a pseudogene. This CDR3 comprises 17 residues.

The V call is TRBV28, the J call TRBJ1-2; D gene uncertain. Germline CDR1 and CDR2: MDHEN and SYDVKM. V was cut by 9 bases and J by 0 bases, with 5 bases left in between. The CDR3 consists of 11 residues. The CDR3 here is CASVANYGYTF. The DNA of the CDR3 is TGTGCCAGTGTAGCTAACTATGGCTACACCTTC.

The gene calls are TRBV5-1 and TRBJ2-5; D is possibly TRBD1 or TRBD2 (5 bases each). V dropped 7 bases and J dropped 2 bases, with 18 bases sitting between them. The CDR3 spans 15 residues. The V gene's germline CDR1 is SGHRS and CDR2 YFSETQ. CDR3 residues: CASRHGAPLQETQYF. The CDR3 DNA reads TGCGCCAGCCGCCACGGGGCGCCCTTACAAGAGACCCAGTACTTC. The full variable domain, completed using reference TRBV5-1 and TRBJ2-5, is KAGVTQTPRYLIKTRGQQVTLSCSPISGHRSVSWYQQTPGQGLQFLFEYFSETQRNKGNFPGRFSGRQFSNSRSEMNVSTLELGDSALYLCASRHGAPLQETQYFGPGTRLLVL.

The chain recombines TRBV5-4 with TRBJ2-5, with D perhaps TRBD2 (6 bases). The CDR3 is made up of 13 amino acids. Trimming removed 2 bases at V and 5 bases at J, with 10 bases between. Germline-derived CDR1 and CDR2 are SGHNT and YYREEE (reference sequence). The CDR3 coding sequence is TGTGCCAGCAGCTTTGCCAGCGGGGAGACCCAGTACTTC. Amino acids: CASSFASGETQYF.

V is TRBV7-3 and J is TRBJ1-1, with D perhaps TRBD1 (6 bases). CDR1 is SGHTA, CDR2 FQGTGA, per germline. This CDR3 is built from 13 residues. Trimming stripped 4 bases from V and 1 base from J, with 7 bases between. The CDR3 loop reads CASSWDKNTEAFF. CDR3 nucleotide sequence: TGTGCCAGCAGCTGGGACAAGAACACTGAAGCTTTCTTT.

The chain carries TRBV18 and TRBJ1-2, with D possibly matching TRBD1 (6 bases). The CDR3 is 15 residues long. Between the trimmed V and J ends, which lost 3 bases and 4 bases, there was a span of 15 bases. CDR1 is KGHSH, CDR2 LQKENI, per germline. CDR3 coding DNA: TGTGCCAGCTCACCTGACAGGACCTCGGGCTATGGCTACACCTTC. Translating gives CASSPDRTSGYGYTF.

This clone was counted a few times. The J gene is TRBJ1-1, the V gene TRBV2; tentatively, D is TRBD1 (5 bases). This CDR3 comprises 13 residues. The V and J ends lost 7 bases and 10 bases respectively, with 19 bases between them. Germline V CDR1 and CDR2: SNHLY, FYNNEI. CDR3 region: CASTNGAGTVAFF. DNA for the CDR3: TGTGCCAGCACCAATGGGGCGGGGACGGTAGCTTTCTTT.

This rearrangement joins TRBV15 to TRBJ2-1, with 11 bases aligning to TRBD2. The V segment lost 2 bases and the J segment 6 bases; nucleotides outside the gene matches: 6. Germline V lookup: CDR1 LNHNV, CDR2 YYDKDF (reference sequence). This CDR3 spans 16 amino acids. The DNA for the CDR3 is TGTGCCACCAGCAGATATGGACTAGCGGGTCTCAATGAGCAGTTCTTC. It translates to CATSRYGLAGLNEQFF.

The chain carries TRBV7-8 and TRBJ2-3, with TRBD2 identical over 12 bases. This CDR3 is 17 amino acids long. CDR1 is SGHVS, CDR2 FQNEAQ, per germline. V lost 5 bases and J lost 2; bases outside the gene matches: 8. In DNA, the CDR3 is TGTGCCAGCAGCCCTCGGACTAGCGGGATGAACACAGATACGCAGTATTTT. This sequence encodes CASSPRTSGMNTDTQYF.

The chain combines TRBV28 with TRBJ1-1; no definite D call. The CDR3 runs 13 residues. Per germline, CDR1 MDHEN and CDR2 SYDVKM. V was clipped by 0 bases and J by 5 bases, with 7 bases between them. For the CDR3, the DNA is TGTGCCAGCAGTTTATGGGGAAAGACTGAAGCTTTCTTT. Translated, it gives CASSLWGKTEAFF.

V and J are TRBV7-2 and TRBJ1-1, with TRBD1 matching over 8 bases. Germline V lookup: CDR1 SGHTA, CDR2 FQGNSA. CDR3 length: 14 residues. Trimming at V came to 5 bases and at J to 1 base, leaving 3 bases not matched to a gene. The CDR3 loop reads CASSPGQENTEAFF. CDR3 in DNA: TGTGCCAGCAGCCCGGGACAGGAGAACACTGAAGCTTTCTTT.

Comments on this clone: Germline and junction disagree at one end, which may indicate a read error. The chain links TRBV2 to TRBJ2-7; the D is unclear. The germline V gene encodes CDR1 SNHLY and CDR2 FYNNEI. The CDR3 is made up of 13 amino acids. The CDR3 region has the DNA TGTGCCAGCAGGGAAGGACGGTACTACGAGCAGTACTTC. Protein: CASREGRYYEQYF. The whole variable domain, remainder taken from reference TRBV2 and TRBJ2-7, is EPEVTQTPSHQVTQMGQEVILRCVPISNHLYFYWYRQILGQKVEFLVSFYNNEISEKSEIFDDQFSVERPDGSNFTLKIRSTKLEDSAMYFCASREGRYYEQYFGPGTRLTVT.